This T cell receptor (beta chain) emerged from a study of blood T cell repertoires in COVID-19. Study-level background: Samples of COVID-19 (acute and convalescent) were obtained from the United States, Italy and Spain. The analysed material was cDNA or gDNA that came from T cells, B-cell-depleted T cells, or PBMCs.

This CDR3 is 12 amino acids long. V shed 5 bases and J shed 0 bases, with 4 bases lying between them. Here immunoSEQ multiplex PCR was the method, and the copy in TCRdb shows in-frame clones only, minus some. The table shows around 94,000 clones, with around 80% occurring only once. The receptor was derived from a man aged 60-69 years with active or convalescent COVID-19. J is TRBJ1-2 and V is TRBV12-3 or TRBV12-4; D remains unclear. Sequencing was performed on peripheral blood. The CDR3 sequence is CASSHTNYGYTF. The CDR3 DNA is TGTGCCAGCAGTCACACTAACTATGGCTACACCTTC.